The TCR beta chain under discussion was sequenced for a study of beta chain features in type 1 diabetes. This clone was counted a few times. The CDR3 length is 15 residues. Germline loops: CDR1 ENHRY, CDR2 SYGVKD. V trimming: 3 bases; J trimming: 2 bases; junction bases outside the gene matches: 5. Sequencing targeted expressed TCRB transcripts, as all isolated RNA had been reverse transcribed. Only in-frame clones appear in the TCRdb table, and some are missing; sequencing was by immunoSEQ multiplex PCR. Of about 930,000 clones listed, roughly a sixth were seen once; the top ten hold 0.023%. This clonotype originated in a woman between 18 and 29 years old in good health. This chain joins TRBV10-3 and TRBJ2-3; 7 bases align to TRBD2. The sequenced material came from naive CD4+ T cells from blood. The CDR3 nucleotides read TGTGCCATCAGTGAACAGCGGGAAACCACAGATACGCAGTATTTT. This encodes CAISEQRETTDTQYF.